This entry lists 30 T cell receptor beta chains sequenced from one sample in a study of blood T cell repertoires in COVID-19. Produced via immunoSEQ multiplex PCR; TCRdb's table is partial and in-frame only. The sample carries about 250,000 clones, 70% to 90% recorded once. The specimen sequenced was PBMCs or T cells enriched from blood (not recorded which). These TCRs come from a woman between 50 and 59 years old who had recovered from COVID-19.

A few counts support this clone. The chain couples TRBV6-5 to TRBJ1-6; the D gene is possibly TRBD1 (6 bases). The CDR3 has 15 amino acids. From germline, CDR1 is MNHEY and CDR2 SVGAGI. V lost 1 base and J 9 bases, leaving 13 bases between the germline ends. CDR3 nucleotides: TGTGCCAGCAGTTACTTACAGGGTGGTAGTTCACCCCTCCACTTT. It is translated as CASSYLQGGSSPLHF.

The gene calls are TRBV25-1 and TRBJ2-2; TRBD1 matches 8 bases. The CDR3 is made up of 17 amino acids. Germline CDR1 is MGHDK and CDR2 is SYGVNS. J lost 4 bases, V lost 9 bases, and 16 bases had no gene match. The CDR3 coding sequence is TGTGCCAGAGTCGTCAGTTGGACAGGGTATGCCACCGGGGAGCTGTTTTTT. This encodes CARVVSWTGYATGELFF.

The V gene is TRBV7-3, the J gene TRBJ2-7; TRBD2 matches at 8 bases. CDR1 and CDR2 (germline): SGHTA, FQGTGA. V was pared by 0 bases and J by 4 bases, with 8 bases of the junction left unmatched. This CDR3 contains 16 residues. CDR3 protein: CASSLTSTSGRYEQYF. The CDR3 DNA reads as TGTGCCAGCAGCTTAACCTCTACCAGCGGGAGATACGAGCAGTACTTC.

The rearrangement links TRBV6-2 or TRBV6-3 to TRBJ1-5; 10 bases fit TRBD1. CDR3 length: 17 amino acids. Germline-derived CDR1 and CDR2 are MNHEY and SVGEGT. The J segment lost 2 bases and the V segment lost 5 bases, leaving 9 bases of the junction unmatched. The CDR3, as DNA: TGTGCCAGCAGTCGCGACAGGGGGCGATCAGGCAATCAGCCCCAGCATTTT. It translates to CASSRDRGRSGNQPQHF.

This clone was seen just once. The V gene is TRBV5-1, the J gene TRBJ2-2, with TRBD1 as a possible D gene (5 bases). The V gene lost 5 bases and the J gene lost 0 bases, with 8 bases spanning the gap. Germline V gene data show CDR1 as SGHRS and CDR2 as YFSETQ. The CDR3 is 14 residues long. CDR3 in DNA: TGCGCCAGCAGGGCAGGGTCGAACACCGGGGAGCTGTTTTTT. Amino acids: CASRAGSNTGELFF.

The chain joins TRBV9 to TRBJ1-6, with D tentatively TRBD1 (5 bases). Trimming shortened V by 0 bases and J by 4 bases, and 8 bases separated the two germline ends. This CDR3 has 15 residues. CDR1 is SGDLS, CDR2 YYNGEE, per germline. The CDR3 DNA follows: TGTGCCAGCAGCGTAGGGCAGGGATATAATTCACCCCTCCACTTT. It yields the protein CASSVGQGYNSPLHF.

The J gene is TRBJ2-3, the V gene TRBV7-2; D is unresolved. CDR1 is SGHTA and CDR2 is FQGNSA in the germline V gene. V was pared by 5 bases and J by 6 bases, with 12 bases between. The CDR3 has 13 residues. CDR3 sequence (DNA): TGTGCCAGCAGCGTAGGAACTATCGATACGCAGTATTTT. It specifies CASSVGTIDTQYF.

This clone appeared once. V and J are TRBV25-1 and TRBJ1-3; possibly TRBD1 for D (6 bases). The germline V and J ends were trimmed by 4 bases and 4 bases, with 14 bases remaining between them. The CDR3 length is 15 residues. CDR1 is MGHDK, CDR2 SYGVNS, per germline. CDR3 bases: TGTGCCAGCAGTGTCCAGGGGTCGAGGGGAAACACCATATATTTT. Protein: CASSVQGSRGNTIYF. Complete variable domain (other parts from reference TRBV25-1 and TRBJ1-3): EADIYQTPRYLVIGTGKKITLECSQTMGHDKMYWYQQDPGMELHLIHYSYGVNSTEKGDLSSESTVSRIRTEHFPLTLESARPSHTSQYLCASSVQGSRGNTIYFGEGSWLTVV.

The chain is built from TRBV15 and TRBJ2-2; weak D call: TRBD1 (6 bases). Germline-derived CDR1 and CDR2 are LNHNV and YYDKDF (reference sequence). V was shortened by 5 bases and J by 4 bases, with 20 bases between the two germline ends. The CDR3 has 17 residues. CDR3 sequence reads: CATSPLTRTARTGELFF. DNA for the CDR3: TGTGCCACCAGCCCACTGACGAGGACAGCACGCACCGGGGAGCTGTTTTTT.

This chain links TRBV24-1 with TRBJ2-5, with D perhaps TRBD2 (7 bases). Germline lookup yields CDR1 KGHDR and CDR2 SFDVKD. The CDR3 has 16 amino acids. The germline V and J ends were trimmed by 2 bases and 1 base, with 13 bases remaining between them. The CDR3 sequence is CATSDWGRGGQETQYF. CDR3 nucleotides: TGTGCCACCAGTGATTGGGGGAGGGGGGGCCAAGAGACCCAGTACTTC.

This chain joins TRBV28 and TRBJ1-1, with no clear D. CDR3 size: 14 residues. Germline V gene lookup returns CDR1 MDHEN and CDR2 SYDVKM. V was shortened by 4 bases and J by 4 bases, with 13 bases between the two germline ends. CDR3 in amino acids: CASSSRPRITEAFF. CDR3 nucleotide sequence: TGTGCCAGCAGTTCGCGACCCAGGATCACTGAAGCTTTCTTT.

The genes are TRBV5-4 and TRBJ2-1; D unresolved. V was cut by 0 bases and J by 5 bases, with 15 bases left in between. CDR1 is SGHNT and CDR2 is YYREEE in the germline V gene (reference sequence). The CDR3 has 16 amino acids. The CDR3 sequence: CASSLAGGGAHNEQFF. CDR3 in DNA: TGTGCCAGCAGCTTGGCCGGTGGCGGCGCGCACAATGAGCAGTTCTTC. The complete variable domain, with remaining parts taken from reference TRBV5-4 and TRBJ2-1, reads ETGVTQSPTHLIKTRGQQVTLRCSSQSGHNTVSWYQQALGQGPQFIFQYYREEENGRGNFPPRFSGLQFPNYSSELNVNALELDDSALYLCASSLAGGGAHNEQFFGPGTRLTVL.

The rearrangement joins TRBV29-1 to TRBJ1-1; a possible D gene is TRBD1 (6 bases). The V end lost 8 bases, the J end lost 5 bases, and 15 bases lay between the germline ends. The CDR3 totals 12 residues. Per germline, CDR1 SQVTM and CDR2 ANQGSEA. In DNA form, the CDR3 reads TGCAGCCACTCACAGGGAGAAACTGAAGCTTTCTTT. Translating gives CSHSQGETEAFF.

The rearrangement uses TRBV5-1 and TRBJ2-1, with D possibly TRBD2 on 6 matching bases. Deletions cut 1 base from V and 6 bases from J, with 11 bases between. The CDR3 consists of 14 residues. Per the germline V gene, CDR1 is SGHRS and CDR2 is YFSETQ. CDR3 amino acids: CASSLRESGNEQFF. Here the CDR3 DNA reads TGCGCCAGCAGCTTGCGGGAGTCGGGCAATGAGCAGTTCTTC. Looking up the rest from reference TRBV5-1 and TRBJ2-1 gives the full variable domain: KAGVTQTPRYLIKTRGQQVTLSCSPISGHRSVSWYQQTPGQGLQFLFEYFSETQRNKGNFPGRFSGRQFSNSRSEMNVSTLELGDSALYLCASSLRESGNEQFFGPGTRLTVL.

This chain uses TRBV7-2 with TRBJ2-1; 10 positions match TRBD2. V was pared by 1 base and J by 3 bases, with 3 bases of the junction left unmatched. CDR1 is SGHTA and CDR2 is FQGNSA in the germline V gene. CDR3 length equals 16 residues. CDR3 in amino acids: CASSLVASGSYNEQFF. CDR3 bases: TGTGCCAGCAGCTTAGTCGCTAGCGGGAGCTACAATGAGCAGTTCTTC.

The chain carries TRBV7-3 and TRBJ1-2; 7 bases align to TRBD1. This CDR3 contains 16 residues. V shed 2 bases and J 1 base; nucleotides not matched to a gene: 7. Germline lookup yields CDR1 SGHTA and CDR2 FQGTGA. In DNA form, the CDR3 reads TGTGCCAGCAGCTTACCTCGACAGGGAGGTAACTATGGCTACACCTTC. Translation gives CASSLPRQGGNYGYTF.

The CDR3 here is CATSNGQGARTEAFF. CDR3 nucleotide sequence: TGTGCCACCAGCAATGGACAGGGGGCTAGGACTGAAGCTTTCTTT. The genes are TRBV15 and TRBJ1-1; 11 bases match TRBD1. Trimming removed 4 bases from V and 5 bases from J; junction bases left unmatched: 6. There are 15 residues in the CDR3. Looked up from germline, CDR1 is LNHNV and CDR2 is YYDKDF (reference sequence).

The chain links TRBV12-5 to TRBJ1-1, with D hard to call. The CDR3 length is 17 residues. Trimming removed 1 base from V and 0 bases from J, with 15 bases in between. Looked up from germline, CDR1 is LGHNT and CDR2 is FRNRAP. CDR3 residues: CASGLETRNSMNTEAFF. The CDR3 DNA follows: TGTGCTAGTGGTTTGGAGACCCGGAACAGCATGAACACTGAAGCTTTCTTT.

The chain is built from TRBV27 and TRBJ1-1, with D possibly matching TRBD1 (5 bases). The germline V gene has CDR1 MNHEY and CDR2 SMNVEV (reference sequence). V lost 5 bases and J lost 6, with 19 bases in between. The CDR3 runs 15 residues. The CDR3 loop is CASSTNRRHPPEAFF. For the CDR3, the DNA is TGTGCCAGCAGTACAAACAGGCGACACCCCCCTGAAGCTTTCTTT.

This rearrangement joins TRBV30 to TRBJ2-7, with TRBD2 identical over 8 bases. V was clipped by 5 bases and J by 3 bases; unmatched bases: 9. The CDR3 is 14 residues long. From germline, CDR1 is GTSNPN and CDR2 SVGIG (reference sequence). CDR3 sequence (DNA): TGTGCCTGGCATAGCGGGATCGGGTACTACGAGCAGTACTTC. Translating gives CAWHSGIGYYEQYF. Full variable domain (remainder filled in from reference TRBV30 and TRBJ2-7): SQTIHQWPATLVQPVGSPLSLECTVEGTSNPNLYWYRQAAGRGLQLLFYSVGIGQISSEVPQNLSASRPQDRQFILSSKKLLLSDSGFYLCAWHSGIGYYEQYFGPGTRLTVT.

This clone was seen only once. The CDR3 sequence is CASSSGPPNEKLFF. CDR3 sequence (DNA): TGTGCCAGCAGCTCAGGGCCCCCGAATGAAAAACTGTTTTTT. This chain uses TRBV12-1 with TRBJ1-4; TRBD1, as called in the table, went unchecked against the DNA. TRBV12-1 corresponds to a pseudogene. The CDR3 is 14 amino acids.

This sequence joins TRBV4-2 and TRBJ2-3; 9 bases map to TRBD2. This CDR3 has 16 amino acids. From germline, CDR1 is LGHNA and CDR2 YNFKEQ. Trimming cost V 2 bases and J 4 bases; bases outside gene matches: 7. CDR3 residues: CASSQPPSGNSDTQYF. The CDR3 DNA reads TGTGCCAGCAGCCAACCGCCTAGCGGGAATTCAGATACGCAGTATTTT.

The rearrangement links TRBV6-5 to TRBJ2-1, with a tentative D call TRBD1 (5 bases). The CDR3 sequence is 14 residues long. Trimming cost V 5 bases and J 12 bases, with 20 bases left between them. Looked up from germline, CDR1 is MNHEY and CDR2 is SVGAGI. CDR3 sequence: CASSTRTQVIGQFF. In DNA, the CDR3 is TGTGCCAGCAGTACCCGGACACAGGTTATCGGGCAGTTCTTC.

V usage is TRBV28 and J usage is TRBJ1-5; possible D gene TRBD1, 5 bases. The CDR3 extends over 12 amino acids. V was clipped by 6 bases and J by 8 bases, with 11 bases between them. CDR1 is MDHEN, CDR2 SYDVKM, per germline. The CDR3 nucleotides read TGTGCCAGCAGCGTACCGGGGGAGCCCCAGCATTTT. It encodes CASSVPGEPQHF.

This clone has a single count. V gene TRBV2 combines with J gene TRBJ1-1; D is perhaps TRBD1 (6 bases). Germline V lookup: CDR1 SNHLY, CDR2 FYNNEI. V was trimmed by 4 bases and J by 4 bases, leaving 16 bases between them. The CDR3 contains 15 residues. In nucleotides, the CDR3 is TGTGCCAGCAGTGCAACAGGGTTGGGGATCACTGAAGCTTTCTTT. Translated, it gives CASSATGLGITEAFF. The complete variable domain, with remaining parts taken from reference TRBV2 and TRBJ1-1, reads EPEVTQTPSHQVTQMGQEVILRCVPISNHLYFYWYRQILGQKVEFLVSFYNNEISEKSEIFDDQFSVERPDGSNFTLKIRSTKLEDSAMYFCASSATGLGITEAFFGQGTRLTVV.

This clone was counted between two and nine times. The chain joins TRBV5-1 to TRBJ2-6, with 9 bases identical to TRBD1. V was clipped by 9 bases and J by 2 bases; unmatched bases: 9. Germline loops: CDR1 SGHRS, CDR2 YFSETQ. CDR3 length: 16 amino acids. CDR3 loop: CATPTGTGTGANVLTF. The CDR3 DNA reads TGCGCCACCCCAACCGGGACAGGGACTGGGGCCAACGTCCTGACTTTC.

V is TRBV7-8 and J is TRBJ2-3; TRBD2 agrees at 12 bases. The CDR3 is 16 amino acids. Per the germline V gene, CDR1 is SGHVS and CDR2 is FQNEAQ. The junction had 7 bases not matched to a gene; V was cut back by 3 bases and J by 6 bases. Here the CDR3 DNA reads TGTGCCAGCAGCTTCCTAGCGGGAGGGGGGACGGATACGCAGTATTTT. Translated, it gives CASSFLAGGGTDTQYF.

This clone appeared once. The chain has TRBV12-3 or TRBV12-4 and TRBJ1-2; 8 nucleotides line up with TRBD1. The CDR3 loop spans 13 amino acids. V shed 7 bases and J 6 bases; nucleotides not matched to a gene: 7. The CDR3 DNA reads TGTGCCAGCAATATGGACAGGGACAATGGCTACACCTTC. Its translation: CASNMDRDNGYTF.

This chain joins TRBV2 and TRBJ2-2, with 10 bases fitting TRBD2. Germline assignment: CDR1 SNHLY and CDR2 FYNNEI. The V gene end was trimmed by 4 bases and the J gene end by 5 bases; junction bases not matched to a gene: 4. This CDR3 contains 15 residues. The CDR3 reads CASSASSGRTGELFF. CDR3 nucleotide sequence: TGTGCCAGCAGTGCTAGTAGCGGGAGGACCGGGGAGCTGTTTTTT.

The chain combines TRBV30 with TRBJ1-4; D call uncertain. Germline V lookup: CDR1 GTSNPN, CDR2 SVGIG (reference sequence). Trimming shortened V by 0 bases and J by 7 bases, and 9 bases separated the two germline ends. This CDR3 is 13 amino acids long. CDR3: CAWSVREAEKLFF. The CDR3 bases are TGTGCCTGGAGTGTAAGGGAGGCTGAAAAACTGTTTTTT.